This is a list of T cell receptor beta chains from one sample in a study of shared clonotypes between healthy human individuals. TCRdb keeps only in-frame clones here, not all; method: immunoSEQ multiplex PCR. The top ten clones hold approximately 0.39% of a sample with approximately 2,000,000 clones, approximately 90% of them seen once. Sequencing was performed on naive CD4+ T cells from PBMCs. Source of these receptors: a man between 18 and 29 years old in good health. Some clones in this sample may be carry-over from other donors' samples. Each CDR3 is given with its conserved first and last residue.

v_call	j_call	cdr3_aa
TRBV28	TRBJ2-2	CASSFPRPGELFF
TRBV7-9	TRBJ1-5	CASSPAGTYNQPQHF
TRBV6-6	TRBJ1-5	CASSRPDAHTNQPQHF
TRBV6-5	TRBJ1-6	CASSMTGTSNSPLHF
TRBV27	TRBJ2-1	CASSLRREREQFF
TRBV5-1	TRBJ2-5	CASSLAGLEETQYF
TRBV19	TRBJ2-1	CASSIGLLGTSGRNEQFF
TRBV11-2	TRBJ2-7	CASSLEAPFSYEQYF
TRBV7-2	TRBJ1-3	CASSLSFDGNTIYF
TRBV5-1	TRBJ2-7	CASSLGPQLSLTTVYEQYF
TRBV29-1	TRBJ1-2	CSFLGGQGDGYTF
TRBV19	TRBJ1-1	CAVGGLRNTEAFF
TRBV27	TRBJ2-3	CASKKFGLAGDADTQYF
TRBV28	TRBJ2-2	CASSLLEGAGPGGELFF